Listed here are 18 T cell receptor beta chains from one sample, sequenced in a study of T cell responses to AZD1222 COVID-19 vaccine. Assay used: immunoSEQ multiplex PCR; TCRdb lists only in-frame clones, some missing. The sample comprises around 170,000 clones, 88% of which are singletons, and more than 9% rests with the top ten. Specimen: peripheral blood, collected 28 days after the second AZD1222 dose. Receptor source: an adult who received the AZD1222 COVID-19 vaccine.

V and J are TRBV28 and TRBJ1-1; TRBD1 aligns across 9 bases. Trimming at V came to 5 bases and at J to 10 bases, leaving 8 bases not matched to a gene. The CDR3 is 13 residues long. Germline lookup yields CDR1 MDHEN and CDR2 SYDVKM. The CDR3 sequence is CASSTRQGGRAFF. CDR3 DNA: TGTGCCAGCAGTACCCGACAGGGGGGGAGAGCTTTCTTT.

This chain uses TRBV28 with TRBJ1-6, with 9 positions matching TRBD1. The CDR3 consists of 15 residues. J was trimmed by 9 bases and V by 7 bases; bases with no gene match: 10. Germline CDR1 reads MDHEN; CDR2 reads SYDVKM. The CDR3 DNA reads as TGTGCCAGCACCACTCTTGGGACAGGGAGTTCACCCCTCCACTTT. The encoded protein is CASTTLGTGSSPLHF.

The chain is built from TRBV30 and TRBJ1-2, with a tentative D call TRBD1 (5 bases). V lost 2 bases and J 3 bases, leaving 10 bases between the germline ends. CDR3 length: 13 amino acids. Germline CDR1 GTSNPN, CDR2 SVGIG (reference sequence). The CDR3 DNA reads as TGTGCCTGGAGTCAGGGCTCGGACTATGGCTACACCTTC. It yields the protein CAWSQGSDYGYTF.

The count of this clone is one. The chain uses TRBV3-1 (or the pseudogene TRBV3-2) and TRBJ2-7, with a tentative D call TRBD1 (5 bases). V lost 5 bases and J 3 bases, leaving 8 bases between the germline ends. Germline V gives CDR1 LGHDT, CDR2 YNNKEL (reference sequence). This CDR3 is 12 amino acids long. The CDR3 sequence is CASSGASYEQYF. DNA of the CDR3: TGTGCCAGCAGCGGGGCCAGCTACGAGCAGTACTTC.

This rearrangement joins TRBV5-1 to TRBJ1-1; D is unresolved. Trimming cost V 4 bases and J 1 base, with 8 bases left between them. This CDR3 is 13 amino acids long. CDR1 is SGHRS and CDR2 is YFSETQ in the germline V gene. The CDR3, as DNA: TGCGCCAGCAGCCGTACACGGAACACTGAAGCTTTCTTT. It encodes CASSRTRNTEAFF.

The CDR3 protein is CASSSRRLGELFF. DNA of the CDR3: TGTGCCAGCAGCTCGAGGCGACTCGGGGAGCTGTTTTTT. The chain employs TRBV7-2 and TRBJ2-2; D unclear. This CDR3 has 13 amino acids. Between the trimmed V and J ends, which lost 4 bases and 7 bases, there was a span of 10 bases. The germline V gene has CDR1 SGHTA and CDR2 FQGNSA.

This chain connects TRBV9 to TRBJ2-1; no definite D call. In germline, CDR1 is SGDLS, CDR2 YYNGEE. V was trimmed by 3 bases and J by 9 bases, leaving 25 bases between them. This CDR3 is 17 amino acids long. CDR3 nucleotide sequence: TGTGCCAGCAGCGCCCTACCAACCGGACCCCAGAGTAGTGAGCAGTTCTTC. Translation: CASSALPTGPQSSEQFF.

V is TRBV5-1 and J is TRBJ1-6, with D possibly TRBD1 on 6 matching bases. Germline values: CDR1 SGHRS, CDR2 YFSETQ. The ends were cut back, 0 bases at V and 7 bases at J, with 11 bases in the middle. The CDR3 length is 15 residues. For the CDR3, the DNA is TGCGCCAGCAGCTTGGCACAGGGTTACAATTCACCCCTCCACTTT. Encoded protein: CASSLAQGYNSPLHF.

CDR3 nucleotides: TGTGCCAGCAGCCGACCAGGGAATGGCTACACCTTC. Translation gives CASSRPGNGYTF. The chain links TRBV12-3 or TRBV12-4 to TRBJ1-2, with a weak D call TRBD1 (5 bases). The CDR3 loop spans 12 amino acids. V lost 6 bases and J 6 bases, leaving 11 bases between the germline ends.

The gene calls are TRBV6-4 and TRBJ1-2, with a weak D call TRBD1 (6 bases). V lost 3 bases and J lost 7, with 12 bases in between. Germline CDR1 MRHNA, CDR2 SNTAGT. There are 13 residues in the CDR3. This CDR3 is CASSERGSFGYTF. CDR3 DNA sequence: TGTGCCAGCAGTGAGAGGGGGTCCTTTGGCTACACCTTC.

The rearrangement links TRBV25-1 to TRBJ2-3, with 7 bases fitting TRBD2. Germline V gene data show CDR1 as MGHDK and CDR2 as SYGVNS. With 4 bases clipped from V and 0 bases from J, the junction kept 7 bases outside the gene matches. The CDR3 has 16 amino acids. This CDR3 reads CASSGRLAPSTDTQYF. CDR3 nucleotides: TGTGCCAGCAGTGGACGACTAGCTCCCAGCACAGATACGCAGTATTTT.

The V and J genes are TRBV3-1 (or the pseudogene TRBV3-2) and TRBJ1-2, with a possible D match to TRBD1 (5 bases). CDR3 size: 18 residues. CDR1 is LGHDT, CDR2 YNNKEL, per germline (reference sequence). Trimming pared 3 bases from V and 4 bases from J, leaving 24 bases between. The DNA for the CDR3 is TGTGCCAGCAGCCACTTAAGAATCGGGGGGGAAGGAATCTATGGCTACACCTTC. This encodes CASSHLRIGGEGIYGYTF.

V and J are TRBV19 and TRBJ2-1, with 14 positions matching TRBD2. Germline CDR1 and CDR2: LNHDA and SQIVND (reference sequence). V shed 3 bases, J shed 7 bases, and the junction held 11 bases outside the gene matches. The CDR3 extends over 18 amino acids. As DNA, the CDR3 is TGTGCCAGTAGTATGATCGCGACTAGCGGGGGGGCTGGTAATGAGCAGTTCTTC. It translates to CASSMIATSGGAGNEQFF.

The chain links TRBV27 to TRBJ2-7; D may match TRBD1 or TRBD2 (6 bases each). Trimming removed 2 bases at V and 6 bases at J, with 14 bases between. The germline gives CDR1 MNHEY, CDR2 SMNVEV (reference sequence). This CDR3 is 14 amino acids long. The CDR3 DNA reads TGTGCCAGCAGTTTAGGTAGGGGGGCCCGCGAGCAGTACTTC. This sequence encodes CASSLGRGAREQYF.

A few counts support this clone. The chain couples TRBV7-9 to TRBJ2-7, with a weak D call TRBD1 (6 bases). Germline-derived CDR1 and CDR2 are SEHNR and FQNEAQ (reference sequence). V lost 4 bases and J lost 9, with 16 bases in between. The CDR3 consists of 13 residues. In DNA form, the CDR3 reads TGTGCCAGCAGCTCCCCACCGGGACATCTGCAGTACTTC. Translating gives CASSSPPGHLQYF. Combining the CDR3 with reference TRBV7-9 and TRBJ2-7 gives the whole variable domain DTGVSQNPRHKITKRGQNVTFRCDPISEHNRLYWYRQTLGQGPEFLTYFQNEAQLEKSRLLSDRFSAERPKGSFSTLEIQRTEQGDSAMYLCASSSPPGHLQYFGPGTRLTVT.

The rearrangement joins TRBV6-1 to TRBJ2-3, with TRBD2 matching 8 bases. Trimming at V came to 3 bases and at J to 0 bases, leaving 5 bases not matched to a gene. CDR1 MNHNS and CDR2 SASEGT come from the germline V gene. The CDR3 contains 16 residues. This chain's CDR3 is CASSERTSPSTDTQYF. CDR3 DNA sequence: TGTGCCAGCAGTGAGAGGACTAGCCCTAGCACAGATACGCAGTATTTT.

The chain joins TRBV6-1 to TRBJ1-6; 9 bases line up with TRBD1. There are 14 residues in the CDR3. Germline trimming cut 1 base from V and 9 bases from J; bases unmatched to any gene: 1. Germline V CDR1 and CDR2: MNHNS, SASEGT. The CDR3, as DNA: TGTGCCAGCAGTGAAGGGGACAGGGTTTCACCCCTCCACTTT. This encodes CASSEGDRVSPLHF.

The V gene is TRBV12-3 or TRBV12-4, the J gene TRBJ1-5; no reliable D call. V lost 3 bases and J lost 3, with 6 bases in between. This CDR3 is 13 amino acids long. CDR3 nucleotides: TGTGCCAGCAGTTTGCTACTCAATCAGCCCCAGCATTTT. Translated: CASSLLLNQPQHF.